The 6 T cell receptor beta chains presented below share a single source sample, sequenced in a study of high-grade serous ovarian cancer treatment subgroups. Tumor samples were taken before definitive surgery or chemotherapy. Sequencing was performed with immunoSEQ multiplex PCR; in TCRdb, only in-frame clones are kept and a portion is missing. The table includes thousands of clones, about two thirds detected once. Sequencing used tumor tissue. These receptors were taken from a human donor with high-grade serous ovarian cancer.

V usage is TRBV10-2 and J usage is TRBJ2-7; D is possibly TRBD1 or TRBD2 (5 bases each). Between the trimmed V and J ends, which lost 8 bases and 0 bases, there was a span of 17 bases. Germline CDR1 reads WSHSY; CDR2 reads SAAADI. The CDR3 loop spans 15 amino acids. CDR3 sequence reads: CASQPTGASSYEQYF. The CDR3 nucleotides are TGCGCCAGCCAACCGACCGGGGCTAGCTCCTACGAGCAGTACTTC.

The CDR3 protein is CASSKALWPGVEQPQHF. The CDR3 DNA is TGTGCCAGCAGCAAAGCGCTTTGGCCAGGGGTCGAGCAGCCCCAGCATTTT. The chain employs TRBV21-1 and TRBJ1-5; the D call of TRBD1 is as the table states it, not checked on the DNA. TRBV21-1 is listed as a pseudogene. The CDR3 loop spans 17 amino acids.

The chain recombines TRBV27 with TRBJ1-1; tentatively, D is TRBD1 (5 bases). CDR1 and CDR2 (germline): MNHEY, SMNVEV (reference sequence). The CDR3 consists of 13 residues. Trimming stripped 5 bases from V and 1 base from J, with 8 bases between. The CDR3, as DNA: TGTGCCAGCAGTGCAGGGCCGAACACTGAAGCTTTCTTT. Protein sequence: CASSAGPNTEAFF.

The V call is TRBV19, the J call TRBJ2-7; no clear D. CDR3 size: 12 residues. Germline CDR1 LNHDA, CDR2 SQIVND (reference sequence). Between the trimmed V and J ends, which lost 5 bases and 5 bases, there was a span of 10 bases. The CDR3 loop is CASSFRPDEQYF. The CDR3 DNA sequence: TGTGCCAGTAGTTTCCGGCCGGACGAGCAGTACTTC.

This clone has a single count. This chain connects TRBV10-3 to TRBJ1-3; 10 positions agree with TRBD1. Germline V gene data show CDR1 as ENHRY and CDR2 as SYGVKD. After removal of 2 bases from V and 5 bases from J, the junction contained 6 bases not matched to a gene. This CDR3 comprises 16 residues. CDR3 sequence: CAISEPGTGVRNTIYF. The DNA of the CDR3 is TGTGCCATCAGTGAGCCGGGGACAGGGGTCAGAAACACCATATATTTT.

As regards this clone: A junction boundary mismatches the germline segment, possibly from a read error. The chain uses TRBV7-2 and TRBJ2-5; 10 bases match TRBD1. This CDR3 contains 14 residues. The germline CDR1 and CDR2 sequences are SGHTA and FQGNSA. CDR3 coding DNA: TGTGCTAGCAGCTTCACGACAGGGGGCAAGACCCAGTACTTC. This codes for CASSFTTGGKTQYF.